These 9 T cell receptor beta chains came from one sample sequenced in a study of blood T cell repertoires in COVID-19. TCRdb's copy holds only in-frame clones and misses some; the assay was immunoSEQ multiplex PCR. This table has approximately 200,000 clones, about four fifths appearing once. Sequenced sample: PBMCs or T cells enriched from blood (not recorded which). These receptors all stem from a woman between 40 and 55 years old with acute COVID-19.

A single count supports this clone. The chain carries TRBV9 and TRBJ1-2, with TRBD1 identical over 11 bases. Looked up from germline, CDR1 is SGDLS and CDR2 is YYNGEE. V lost 4 bases and J lost 7; bases outside the gene matches: 9. The CDR3 is 15 amino acids. The CDR3 nucleotides read TGTGCCAGCAGCCCCGGGACAGGGGGGAAAACTGGCTACACCTTC. Translated, it gives CASSPGTGGKTGYTF.

V is TRBV19 and J is TRBJ1-5; D perhaps matches TRBD1 (5 bases). V shed 6 bases and J shed 2 bases, with 11 bases lying between them. CDR3 length: 14 amino acids. Germline V gene sequence: CDR1 LNHDA, CDR2 SQIVND (reference sequence). The CDR3 region has the DNA TGTGCCAGTAGCCCAGGGTACGGCAATCAGCCCCAGCATTTT. It is translated as CASSPGYGNQPQHF. Variable domain in full (rest from reference TRBV19 and TRBJ1-5): DGGITQSPKYLFRKEGQNVTLSCEQNLNHDAMYWYRQDPGQGLRLIYYSQIVNDFQKGDIAEGYSVSREKKESFPLTVTSAQKNPTAFYLCASSPGYGNQPQHFGDGTRLSIL.

This chain uses TRBV19 with TRBJ1-2; 7 nucleotides align to TRBD1. CDR3 length: 12 residues. V trimming: 7 bases; J trimming: 7 bases; junction bases outside the gene matches: 6. The germline V gene has CDR1 LNHDA and CDR2 SQIVND (reference sequence). The CDR3 bases are TGTGCCAGTACCCAGGGGGGATCTGGCTACACCTTC. It translates to CASTQGGSGYTF.

The V and J genes are TRBV5-8 and TRBJ2-5; no clear D gene. V lost 9 bases, J lost 1 base, and 13 bases lay in between. The germline CDR1 and CDR2 sequences are SGHTS and YDEGEE. This CDR3 region has 13 residues. The CDR3 DNA is TGTGCCACCGTTCGGCGGCCCCAAGAGACCCAGTACTTC. This codes for CATVRRPQETQYF.

The J gene is TRBJ1-1, the V gene TRBV30; TRBD1 might be the D (5 bases). With 0 bases removed from V and 4 bases from J, the gap between germline ends came to 12 bases. CDR3 size: 14 residues. The germline gives CDR1 GTSNPN, CDR2 SVGIG (reference sequence). The chain's CDR3 is CAWSVFGGATEAFF. The DNA of the CDR3 is TGTGCCTGGAGTGTATTCGGTGGGGCCACTGAAGCTTTCTTT.

The rearrangement joins TRBV7-9 to TRBJ2-7, with 8 bases lining up with TRBD2. Unmatched junction bases numbered 3, after V lost 2 bases and J lost 0 bases. This CDR3 has 15 amino acids. Germline loops: CDR1 SEHNR, CDR2 FQNEAQ (reference sequence). The CDR3 nucleotides read TGTGCCAGCAGCTTACCGACTAGCGACTCCTACGAGCAGTACTTC. It specifies CASSLPTSDSYEQYF. Using reference TRBV7-9 and TRBJ2-7 for the parts outside the CDR3, the full variable domain is DTGVSQNPRHKITKRGQNVTFRCDPISEHNRLYWYRQTLGQGPEFLTYFQNEAQLEKSRLLSDRFSAERPKGSFSTLEIQRTEQGDSAMYLCASSLPTSDSYEQYFGPGTRLTVT.

The chain is built from TRBV7-9 and TRBJ1-4; D is possibly TRBD1 (5 bases). This CDR3 is built from 14 residues. Germline CDR1 reads SEHNR; CDR2 reads FQNEAQ (reference sequence). The V end was cut by 3 bases, the J end by 4 bases, with 9 bases between. In DNA form, the CDR3 reads TGTGCCAGCAGCTTCCACGGGGGTAATGAAAAACTGTTTTTT. It encodes CASSFHGGNEKLFF. The variable domain in full, completed from reference TRBV7-9 and TRBJ1-4, reads DTGVSQNPRHKITKRGQNVTFRCDPISEHNRLYWYRQTLGQGPEFLTYFQNEAQLEKSRLLSDRFSAERPKGSFSTLEIQRTEQGDSAMYLCASSFHGGNEKLFFGSGTQLSVL.

The V call is TRBV5-1, the J call TRBJ2-3, with TRBD1 identical over 9 bases. Losses at the gene ends were 4 bases for V and 6 bases for J; bases not matched to a gene: 9. The CDR3 is 15 amino acids. The V gene's germline CDR1 is SGHRS and CDR2 YFSETQ. The CDR3 sequence is CASSRGQGISDTQYF. Written as DNA, the CDR3 is TGCGCCAGCAGCCGCGGACAGGGGATATCGGATACGCAGTATTTT.

The J gene is TRBJ2-7, the V gene TRBV3-1 (or the pseudogene TRBV3-2); D is uncertain. Trimming removed 4 bases from V and 1 base from J, with 11 bases in between. Looked up from germline, CDR1 is LGHDT and CDR2 is YNNKEL (reference sequence). This CDR3 is 14 amino acids long. CDR3 bases: TGTGCCAGCAGCCCGACGTCAGGATCCTACGAGCAGTACTTC. Translation: CASSPTSGSYEQYF.